Sequencing of this T cell receptor (beta chain) was carried out in a study of TIL therapy for anti-PD-1-resistant metastatic lung cancer (dated by TCRdb to about 2021). In the study overall: Tumors were collected before any PD-1/PD-L1 blockade, after which patients were given nivolumab, and patients who progressed were given lymphodepletion, an infusion of expanded TIL and IL-2. T cell receptor beta sequencing of tumor and peripheral blood served to follow clonotypes across the tumor, the expanded TIL product, and serial blood samples. Most of the cohort had lung adenocarcinoma, including a few EGFR-mutant tumors and two ALK-rearranged tumors, and half of the patients were either current or former smokers. A median non-synonymous tumor mutation burden of approximately 1.5 mutations per megabase was determined across the cohort by whole-exome sequencing. Enrolled patients had a median age of around 51 years (range about 35-85) and a median tumor PD-L1 proportion score of under 7%. What the research found in general, with its limitations: The study protocol defined all tumor marker inferences as exploratory. Generalizability was limited because the cohort was highly selected, with more treatment-naive, never-smoker and oncogene-addicted patients included than is typical. The baseline peripheral repertoire was partially replaced by infused TIL clonotypes, which then decayed over months, and persistence showed no apparent association with response.

This clone is categorized as medium-sized (0.01 to 0.1%). Its target antigen remains unknown. Within one base of it there is no much larger clone, and no base qualities were kept. The CDR3 runs 17 amino acids, cysteine and phenylalanine included. Just CDR3 DNA is preserved here, 51 bases in frame from base 1. The germline V gene yields LGHNA for CDR1 and YSLEER for CDR2. Trimming leaves V shorter by 0 bases and J shorter by 7 bases, with the junction holding 9 bases beyond the gene matches. TCR beta CDR3 regions were amplified from genomic DNA by bias-controlled multiplex PCR with the immunoSEQ v3 hsTCRB kit. TCR libraries were sequenced on an Illumina NextSeq 500 to 1.5 million to 2.5 million read pairs for survey level or 5-6 million for deep level. Per the authors' processing: V, D and J genes were assigned, non-productive sequences were removed, and clonality was reported by immunoSEQ Analyzer software. To compare repertoires between infused TIL and blood, productive Simpson clonality was used along with the Morisita overlap index of productive TRB rearrangements. Absolute clonotype counts in blood were estimated by multiplying the lymphocyte count by the CD3+ fraction and by the productive frequency of the clone. Sourced from immuneACCESS, this table was stored by TCRdb with only in-frame sequences that have V and J called. A share of the clones is absent; for the studies checked, an unresolved V gene accounts for under half, and the remainder has no known explanation. Clonal size and the V and J genes are those of that table, whereas D and trimming came from the DNA. The sample contains tens of thousands of clones, just over 70% of them found a single time. Around 1.8% of the sample goes to the ten largest clones.

The time point tag for this specimen amounts to: pre-treatment sample, taken before nivolumab and TIL therapy. A phase I trial run at two centers enrolled adults with stage 4 NSCLC between late 2017 and 2020. Samples were obtained from a single-arm, open-label phase I trial in which tumor-infiltrating lymphocyte therapy with nivolumab was evaluated in advanced non-small cell lung cancer. Blood mononuclear cells from EDTA tubes were isolated by Ficoll gradient, snap-frozen as pellets, and DNA was extracted with a Qiagen mini-prep kit. The chain is made from TRBV4-3 and TRBJ1-4, with 9 bases aligning to TRBD1. Sequencing was performed on blood, taken at baseline. The sequence derives from a person aged 25-80 years with non-small cell lung cancer. The DNA reads as follows: TGCGCCAGCAGCCAAGAGGGACAGGGCCCTCTCTTTGAAAAACTGTTTTTT. This gives the protein CASSQEGQGPLFEKLFF.